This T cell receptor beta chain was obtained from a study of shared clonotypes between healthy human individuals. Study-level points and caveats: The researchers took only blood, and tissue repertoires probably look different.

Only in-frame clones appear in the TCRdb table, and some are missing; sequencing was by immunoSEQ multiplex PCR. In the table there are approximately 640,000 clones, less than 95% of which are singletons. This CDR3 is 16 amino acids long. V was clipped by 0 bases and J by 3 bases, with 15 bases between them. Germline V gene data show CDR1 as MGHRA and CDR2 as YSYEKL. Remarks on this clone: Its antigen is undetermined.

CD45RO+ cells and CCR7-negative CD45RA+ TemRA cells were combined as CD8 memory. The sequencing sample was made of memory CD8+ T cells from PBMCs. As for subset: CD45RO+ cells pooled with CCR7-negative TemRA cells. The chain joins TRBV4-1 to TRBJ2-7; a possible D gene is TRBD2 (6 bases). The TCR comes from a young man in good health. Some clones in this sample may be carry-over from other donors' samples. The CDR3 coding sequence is TGCGCCAGCAGCCAAGATGATCCAGCGGGCTTCTACGAGCAGTACTTC. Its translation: CASSQDDPAGFYEQYF.